This TCR beta chain was captured by sequencing in a study of blood T cells in healthy people across ages. Germline CDR1 reads SQVTM; CDR2 reads ANQGSEA. V was pared by 5 bases and J by 2 bases, with 7 bases between. The CDR3 runs 12 residues. Study-wide results and limits: Unsorted PBMCs blocked a conclusive comparison of naive and antigen-experienced cells.

A note on this clonotype: Its antigen is not identified.

With a J-beta primer mix and a sample-barcoded 5' primer, a second PCR ran about 6 to 11 cycles. TCRdb re-analysed the 5' RACE reads in MiXCR, keeping a single row per CDR3 protein. The sample comprises 1.5 million or so distinct CDR3 sequences, 35% to 45% of which are singletons, and roughly 7.9% rests with the top ten. This receptor was obtained from a woman in her late teens or twenties in good health. The chain recombines TRBV29-1 with TRBJ1-3; D remains unclear. The specimen sequenced was blood. CDR3 DNA sequence: TGCAGCGTTCTAGCGCCTGGAAACACCATATATTTT. Its translation: CSVLAPGNTIYF. Drawing the rest from reference TRBV29-1 and TRBJ1-3, the complete variable domain is SAVISQKPSRDICQRGTSLTIQCQVDSQVTMMFWYRQQPGQSLTLIATANQGSEATYESGFVIDKFPISRPNLTFSTLTVSNMSPEDSSIYLCSVLAPGNTIYFGEGSWLTVV.